A selection of T cell receptor beta chains follows, all from one sample in a study of shared clonotypes between healthy human individuals. The table came from immunoSEQ multiplex PCR; TCRdb's copy has only in-frame clones and leaves some out. The table records about 1 million clones, 65% to 80% of them present only once. The specimen sequenced was memory CD4+ T cells sorted from blood. These receptors were taken from a young man in good health. Both conserved end residues are part of each CDR3. D genes are given only for firm matches. The size of a clone is reported for some rows only, either as once, few or many, or as a class for expanded clones.

j_call | v_call | d_call | clone_size | cdr3_nt | cdr3_aa
TRBJ2-1 | TRBV5-1 | TRBD1 | NA | TGCGCCAGCAGCGGGAACAGGGGGCAAAATGAGCAGTTCTTC | CASSGNRGQNEQFF
TRBJ2-7 | TRBV5-1 | NA | NA | TGCGCCAGCAGCTTGGCCAGGTCCTCCTACGAGCAGTACTTC | CASSLARSSYEQYF
TRBJ2-3 | TRBV11-2 | TRBD2 | NA | TGTGCCAGCAGTTCCTTGGGGGGGAGCACAGATACGCAGTATTTT | CASSSLGGSTDTQYF
TRBJ2-1 | TRBV5-4 | TRBD2 | NA | TGTGCCAGCAGCTTGAGGCCTAGCGGGAGGCCAAGCTCCTACAATGAGCAGTTCTTC | CASSLRPSGRPSSYNEQFF
TRBJ2-7 | TRBV6-5 | NA | NA | TGTGCCAGCACCGGCGGGCCCCCCTACGAGCAGTACTTC | CASTGGPPYEQYF
TRBJ2-7 | TRBV5-4 | NA | few | TGTGCCAGCAGCTTAAGAACAGGGACCTACGAGCAGTACTTC | CASSLRTGTYEQYF
TRBJ1-1 | TRBV19 | NA | NA | TGTGCCAGTAGACGACTCCCGACTGAAGCTTTCTTT | CASRRLPTEAFF
TRBJ2-1 | TRBV5-1 | NA | few | TGCGCCAGCAGCTCCTTGGACTTCTCCTACAATGAGCAGTTCTTC | CASSSLDFSYNEQFF
TRBJ2-2 | TRBV19 | NA | NA | TGTGCCAGTAGTATCCTCAATTCGAACACCGGGGAGCTGTTTTTT | CASSILNSNTGELFF
TRBJ1-3 | TRBV10-2 | TRBD1 | few | TGCGCCAGTCGGCCCCGGACAGGGGGCGTGAACACCATATATTTT | CASRPRTGGVNTIYF
TRBJ2-1 | TRBV18 | NA | NA | TGTGCCAGCTCACCCGCCCTGGGGCGCTACAATGAGCAGTTCTTC | CASSPALGRYNEQFF
TRBJ2-5 | TRBV19 | TRBD1 | NA | TGTGCCAGTAAGCCCGGGACAGGGGGACGAGAGACCCAGTACTTC | CASKPGTGGRETQYF
TRBJ1-4 | TRBV30 | NA | once | TGTGCCTGGAACCCCGCTAACCTTAATGAAAAACTGTTTTTT | CAWNPANLNEKLFF
TRBJ2-7 | TRBV2 | TRBD1 | NA | TGTGCCACAGGACAGGGTGTACACGAGCAGTACTTC | CATGQGVHEQYF
TRBJ1-1 | TRBV5-1 | TRBD1 | NA | TGCGCCAGCAGCTTGTCAGGGGGCGCATCCACTGAAGCTTTCTTT | CASSLSGGASTEAFF
TRBJ2-1 | TRBV7-3 | NA | many | TGTGCCAGCAGCTTAACGTTGACCTCGTTCAATGAGCAGTTCTTC | CASSLTLTSFNEQFF
TRBJ1-2 | TRBV6-5 | TRBD1 | NA | TGTGCCAGCAGACAGGGGGACTATGGCTACACCTTC | CASRQGDYGYTF
TRBJ2-1 | TRBV9 | NA | NA | TGTGCCAGCAGCTCGTCGGATGAGCAGTTCTTC | CASSSSDEQFF
TRBJ2-2 | TRBV12-5 | NA | once | TGTGCTAGTGGTTTACAGGGTAACACCGGGGAGCTGTTTTTT | CASGLQGNTGELFF
TRBJ1-5 | TRBV19 | TRBD1 | few | TGTGCCAGTGGCCAGACAGGGGGCAATCAGCCCCAGCATTTT | CASGQTGGNQPQHF
TRBJ2-7 | TRBV27 | TRBD1 | NA | TGTGCCAGCAGTTTTGCCCGTTCCGGGACAGGTTCCTACGAGCAGTACTTC | CASSFARSGTGSYEQYF
TRBJ1-2 | TRBV6-5 | NA | many | TGTGCCAGCAGCCCTCAAGGTGAACGAGGCTACACCTTC | CASSPQGERGYTF
TRBJ2-7 | TRBV2 | NA | NA | TGTGCCAGCAGTGAAAACAGCTACGAGCAGTACTTC | CASSENSYEQYF
TRBJ1-3 | TRBV6-6 | NA | NA | TGTGCCAGCAACAGGCCTGCCTCTGGAAACACCATATATTTT | CASNRPASGNTIYF
TRBJ2-5 | TRBV7-2 | NA | NA | TGTGCCAGCAGCTTAGAATATGCCCCCCTTCCCAGGGAAGAGACCCAGTACTTC | CASSLEYAPLPREETQYF
TRBJ2-1 | TRBV30 | TRBD2 | NA | TGTGCCTGTCTAACTAGCGGGATGGTGCTCGAGCAGTTCTTC | CACLTSGMVLEQFF